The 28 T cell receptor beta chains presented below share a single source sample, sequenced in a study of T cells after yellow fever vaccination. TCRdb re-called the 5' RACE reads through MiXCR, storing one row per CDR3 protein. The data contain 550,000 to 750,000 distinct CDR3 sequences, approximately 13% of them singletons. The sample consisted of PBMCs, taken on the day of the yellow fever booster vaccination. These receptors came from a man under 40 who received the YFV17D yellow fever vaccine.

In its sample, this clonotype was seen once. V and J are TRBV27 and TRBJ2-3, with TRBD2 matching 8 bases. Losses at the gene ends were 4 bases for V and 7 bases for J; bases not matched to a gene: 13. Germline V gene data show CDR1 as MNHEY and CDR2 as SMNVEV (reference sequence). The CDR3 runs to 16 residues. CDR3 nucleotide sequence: TGTGCCAGCAGTTCACCCGGGCGGGAGGACCGTTATACGCAGTATTTT. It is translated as CASSSPGREDRYTQYF.

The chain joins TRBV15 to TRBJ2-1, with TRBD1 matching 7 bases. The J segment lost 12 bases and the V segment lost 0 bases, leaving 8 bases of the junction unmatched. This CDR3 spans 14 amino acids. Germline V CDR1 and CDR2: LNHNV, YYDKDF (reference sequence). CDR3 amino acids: CATSRDRQGARQFF. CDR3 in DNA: TGTGCCACCAGCAGAGACAGACAGGGCGCCCGGCAGTTCTTC.

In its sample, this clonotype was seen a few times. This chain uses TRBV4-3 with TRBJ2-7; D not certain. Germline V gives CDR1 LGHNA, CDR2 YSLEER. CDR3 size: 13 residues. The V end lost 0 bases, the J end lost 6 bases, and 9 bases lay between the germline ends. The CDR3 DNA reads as TGCGCCAGCAGCCAAGATAAGGGTCTCGAGCAGTACTTC. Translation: CASSQDKGLEQYF.

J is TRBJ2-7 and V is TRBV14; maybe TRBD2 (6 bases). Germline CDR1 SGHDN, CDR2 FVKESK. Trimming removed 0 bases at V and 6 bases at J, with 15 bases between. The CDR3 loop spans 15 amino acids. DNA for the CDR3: TGTGCCAGCAGCCAAGAGAGGTTTGGAGGGGCCGAGCAGTACTTC. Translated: CASSQERFGGAEQYF.

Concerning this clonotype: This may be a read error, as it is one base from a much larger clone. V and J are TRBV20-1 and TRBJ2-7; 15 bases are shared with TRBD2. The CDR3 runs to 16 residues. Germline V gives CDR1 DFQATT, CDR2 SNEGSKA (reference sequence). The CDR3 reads CCASPGLAGGPDEQYF. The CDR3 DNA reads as TGCTGTGCTAGTCCCGGACTAGCGGGAGGGCCAGACGAGCAGTACTTC.

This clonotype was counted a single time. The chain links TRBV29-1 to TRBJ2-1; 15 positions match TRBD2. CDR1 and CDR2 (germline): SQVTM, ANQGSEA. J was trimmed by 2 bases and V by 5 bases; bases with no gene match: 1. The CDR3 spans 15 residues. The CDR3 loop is CSVRTSGRAYNEQFF. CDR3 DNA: TGCAGCGTTCGGACTAGCGGGAGGGCCTACAATGAGCAGTTCTTC.

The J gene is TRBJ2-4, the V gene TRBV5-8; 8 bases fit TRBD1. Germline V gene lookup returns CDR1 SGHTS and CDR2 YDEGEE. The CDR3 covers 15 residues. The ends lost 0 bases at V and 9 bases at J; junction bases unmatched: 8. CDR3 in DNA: TGTGCCAGCAGCTTGGCAGGGGGCGAGAGGGGCATTCAGTACTTC. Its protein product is CASSLAGGERGIQYF.

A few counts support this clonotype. The DNA of the CDR3 is TGTGCCAGCAGCCTCGAGCGTGTTGGGACCGGGGAGCTGTTTTTT. This encodes CASSLERVGTGELFF. This chain uses TRBV7-2 with TRBJ2-2; no firm D call. The CDR3 covers 15 residues. Germline lookup yields CDR1 SGHTA and CDR2 FQGNSA. The germline V and J ends were trimmed by 5 bases and 5 bases, with 15 bases remaining between them. The variable domain in full, completed from reference TRBV7-2 and TRBJ2-2, reads GAGVSQSPSNKVTEKGKDVELRCDPISGHTALYWYRQSLGQGLEFLIYFQGNSAPDKSGLPSDRFSAERTGGSVSTLTIQRTQQEDSAVYLCASSLERVGTGELFFGEGSRLTVL.

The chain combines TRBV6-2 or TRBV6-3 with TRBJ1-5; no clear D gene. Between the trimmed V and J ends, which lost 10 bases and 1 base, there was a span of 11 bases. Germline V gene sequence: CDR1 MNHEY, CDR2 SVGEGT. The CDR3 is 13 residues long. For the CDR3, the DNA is TGTGCCACTCATCGGACGAGCAATCAGCCCCAGCATTTT. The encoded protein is CATHRTSNQPQHF.

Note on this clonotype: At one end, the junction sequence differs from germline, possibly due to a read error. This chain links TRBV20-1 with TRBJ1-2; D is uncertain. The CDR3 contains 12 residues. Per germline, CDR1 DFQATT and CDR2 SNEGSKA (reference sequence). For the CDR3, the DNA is TGCAGTGCTAGGTCGGGCTGGGTCACTTCCTTCTTC. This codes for CSARSGWVTSFF.

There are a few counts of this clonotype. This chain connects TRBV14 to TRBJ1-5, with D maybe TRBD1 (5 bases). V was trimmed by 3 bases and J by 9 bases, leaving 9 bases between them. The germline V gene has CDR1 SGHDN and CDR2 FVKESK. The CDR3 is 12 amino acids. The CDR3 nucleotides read TGTGCCAGCAGCCATTTCCAGGGGCCCCAGCATTTT. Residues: CASSHFQGPQHF.

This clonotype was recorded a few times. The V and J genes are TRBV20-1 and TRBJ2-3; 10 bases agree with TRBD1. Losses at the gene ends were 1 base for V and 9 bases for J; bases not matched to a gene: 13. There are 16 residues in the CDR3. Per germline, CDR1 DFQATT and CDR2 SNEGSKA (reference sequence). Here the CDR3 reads CSARGYGQGGVQTQYF. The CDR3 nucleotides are TGCAGTGCTAGAGGATACGGACAGGGGGGCGTCCAGACGCAGTATTTT.

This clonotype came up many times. DNA for the CDR3: TGTGCCAGCAGCCTACACGGGACAGGAGGGCCTGGAAAGCAGTACTTC. Its translation: CASSLHGTGGPGKQYF. The V call is TRBV7-8, the J call TRBJ2-7; 8 nucleotides line up with TRBD1. The CDR3 has 16 residues. Trimming cost V 5 bases and J 8 bases; bases outside gene matches: 17. Germline V CDR1 and CDR2: SGHVS, FQNEAQ.

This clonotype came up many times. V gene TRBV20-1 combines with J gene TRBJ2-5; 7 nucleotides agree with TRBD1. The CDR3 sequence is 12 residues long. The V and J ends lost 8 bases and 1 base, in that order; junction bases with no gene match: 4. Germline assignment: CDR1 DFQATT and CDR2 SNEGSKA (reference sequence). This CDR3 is CSQGQIQETQYF. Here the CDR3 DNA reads TGCAGTCAGGGACAGATCCAAGAGACCCAGTACTTC.

The DNA for the CDR3 is TGTGCCAGCAGCTTAGCTATGACTAGCTACGAGCAGTTCTTC. This encodes CASSLAMTSYEQFF. The chain recombines TRBV7-9 with TRBJ2-1; the match to TRBD2 covers 7 bases. Germline lookup yields CDR1 SEHNR and CDR2 FQNEAQ (reference sequence). V trimming: 0 bases; J trimming: 10 bases; junction bases outside the gene matches: 6. This CDR3 has 14 residues.

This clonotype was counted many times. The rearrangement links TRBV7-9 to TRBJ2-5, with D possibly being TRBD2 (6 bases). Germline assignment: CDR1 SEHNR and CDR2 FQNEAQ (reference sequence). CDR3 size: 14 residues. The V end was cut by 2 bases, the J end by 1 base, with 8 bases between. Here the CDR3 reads CASSLFSGQETQYF. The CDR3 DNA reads TGTGCCAGCAGCTTATTTAGCGGCCAAGAGACCCAGTACTTC. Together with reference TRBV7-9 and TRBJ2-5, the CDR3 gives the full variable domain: DTGVSQNPRHKITKRGQNVTFRCDPISEHNRLYWYRQTLGQGPEFLTYFQNEAQLEKSRLLSDRFSAERPKGSFSTLEIQRTEQGDSAMYLCASSLFSGQETQYFGPGTRLLVL.

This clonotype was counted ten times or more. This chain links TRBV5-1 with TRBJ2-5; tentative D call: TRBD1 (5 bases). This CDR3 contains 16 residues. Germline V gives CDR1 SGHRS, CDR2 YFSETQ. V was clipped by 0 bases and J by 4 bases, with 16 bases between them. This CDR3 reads CASSLAAGPQGETQYF. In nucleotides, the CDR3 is TGCGCCAGCAGCTTGGCCGCAGGACCCCAGGGAGAGACCCAGTACTTC.

Here the CDR3 DNA reads TGTGCCAGCAGGAAGACAGGTACCTACGAGCAGTACTTC. Protein: CASRKTGTYEQYF. The chain carries TRBV6-2 or TRBV6-3 and TRBJ2-7; possibly TRBD1 for D (6 bases). V shed 6 bases and J shed 2 bases, with 11 bases lying between them. The CDR3 has 13 amino acids. Per germline, CDR1 MNHEY and CDR2 SVGEGT.

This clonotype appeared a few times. The CDR3 sequence: CASSAEGATNEKLFF. The DNA for the CDR3 is TGCGCCAGCAGCGCCGAGGGAGCAACTAATGAAAAACTGTTTTTT. The chain recombines TRBV5-1 with TRBJ1-4; D unclear. This CDR3 spans 15 amino acids. Trimming took 4 bases from V and 0 from J, leaving 10 bases between them. Germline lookup yields CDR1 SGHRS and CDR2 YFSETQ.

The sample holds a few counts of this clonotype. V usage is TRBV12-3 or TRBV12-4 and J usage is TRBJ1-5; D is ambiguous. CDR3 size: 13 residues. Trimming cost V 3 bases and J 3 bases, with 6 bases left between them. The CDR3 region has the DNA TGTGCCAGCAGTTTCCAGTACAATCAGCCCCAGCATTTT. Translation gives CASSFQYNQPQHF.

The CDR3 sequence is CASSYYEQYF. CDR3 DNA: TGCGCCAGCAGTTACTACGAGCAGTACTTC. The genes are TRBV23-1 and TRBJ2-7, with D unresolved. TRBV23-1 is an open reading frame whose function is uncertain. V lost 5 bases and J lost 3, with 2 bases in between. CDR3 length equals 10 residues.

CDR3 sequence: CAWRAGPGEVAGRNEQFF. The CDR3 nucleotides read TGTGCCTGGAGAGCGGGACCGGGTGAGGTAGCGGGAAGGAATGAGCAGTTCTTC. The rearrangement uses TRBV30 and TRBJ2-1; 8 nucleotides match TRBD2. V lost 3 bases, J lost 7 bases, and 20 bases stayed unmatched. Germline V CDR1 and CDR2: GTSNPN, SVGIG (reference sequence). The CDR3 extends over 18 amino acids.

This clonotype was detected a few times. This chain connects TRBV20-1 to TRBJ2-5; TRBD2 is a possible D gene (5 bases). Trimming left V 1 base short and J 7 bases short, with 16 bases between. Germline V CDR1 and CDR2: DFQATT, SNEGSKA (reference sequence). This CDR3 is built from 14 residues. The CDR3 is CSARGASSLGTQYF. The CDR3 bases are TGCAGTGCTAGAGGGGCTAGCTCACTTGGGACCCAGTACTTC.

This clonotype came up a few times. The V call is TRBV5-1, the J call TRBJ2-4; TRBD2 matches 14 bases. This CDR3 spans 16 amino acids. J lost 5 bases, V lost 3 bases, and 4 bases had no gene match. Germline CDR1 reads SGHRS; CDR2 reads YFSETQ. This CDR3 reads CASSSGLAGAQNIQYF. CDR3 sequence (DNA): TGCGCCAGCAGCTCGGGACTAGCGGGAGCGCAAAACATTCAGTACTTC. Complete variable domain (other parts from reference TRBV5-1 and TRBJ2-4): KAGVTQTPRYLIKTRGQQVTLSCSPISGHRSVSWYQQTPGQGLQFLFEYFSETQRNKGNFPGRFSGRQFSNSRSEMNVSTLELGDSALYLCASSSGLAGAQNIQYFGAGTRLSVL.

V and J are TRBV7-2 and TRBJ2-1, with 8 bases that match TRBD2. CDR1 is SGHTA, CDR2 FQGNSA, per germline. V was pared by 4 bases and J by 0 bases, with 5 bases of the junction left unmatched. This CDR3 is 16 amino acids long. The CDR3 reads CASSSTSESSYNEQFF. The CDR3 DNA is TGTGCCAGCAGCTCGACTAGCGAAAGCTCCTACAATGAGCAGTTCTTC.

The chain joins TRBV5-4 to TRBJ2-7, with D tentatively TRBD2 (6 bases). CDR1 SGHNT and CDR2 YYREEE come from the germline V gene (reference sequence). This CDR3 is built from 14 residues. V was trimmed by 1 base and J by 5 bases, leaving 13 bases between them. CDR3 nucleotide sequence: TGTGCCAGCAGCTTGTCGGCGGGAATCGACGAGCAGTACTTC. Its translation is CASSLSAGIDEQYF. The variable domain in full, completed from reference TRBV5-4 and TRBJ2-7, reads ETGVTQSPTHLIKTRGQQVTLRCSSQSGHNTVSWYQQALGQGPQFIFQYYREEENGRGNFPPRFSGLQFPNYSSELNVNALELDDSALYLCASSLSAGIDEQYFGPGTRLTVT.

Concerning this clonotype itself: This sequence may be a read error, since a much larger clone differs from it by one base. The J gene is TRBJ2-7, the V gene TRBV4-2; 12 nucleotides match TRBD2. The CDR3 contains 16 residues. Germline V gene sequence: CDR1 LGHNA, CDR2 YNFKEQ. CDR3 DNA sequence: TGTGCCATCAGCCAACCAGGACTAGCGGGATACGACGAGCAGTACTTC. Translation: CAISQPGLAGYDEQYF.

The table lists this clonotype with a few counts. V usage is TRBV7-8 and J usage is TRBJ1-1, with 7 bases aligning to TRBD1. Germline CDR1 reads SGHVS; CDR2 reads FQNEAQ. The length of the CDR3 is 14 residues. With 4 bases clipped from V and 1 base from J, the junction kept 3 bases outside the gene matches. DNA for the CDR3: TGTGCCAGCAGCTCGCGGACAGGGAACACTGAAGCTTTCTTT. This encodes CASSSRTGNTEAFF.